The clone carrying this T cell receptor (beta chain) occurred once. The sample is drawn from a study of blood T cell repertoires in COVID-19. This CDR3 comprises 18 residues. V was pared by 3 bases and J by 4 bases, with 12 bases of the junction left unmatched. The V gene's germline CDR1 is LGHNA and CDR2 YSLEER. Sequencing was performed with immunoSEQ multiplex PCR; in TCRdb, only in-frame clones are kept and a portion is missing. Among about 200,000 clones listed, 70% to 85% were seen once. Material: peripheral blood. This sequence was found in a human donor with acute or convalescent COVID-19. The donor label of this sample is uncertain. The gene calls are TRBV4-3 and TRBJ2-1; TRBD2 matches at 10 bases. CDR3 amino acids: CASSQPGLARRIYNEQFF. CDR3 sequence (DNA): TGCGCCAGCAGCCAGCCGGGACTAGCGCGGAGAATATACAATGAGCAGTTCTTC.